This TCR beta chain was captured by sequencing in a study of blood T cell repertoires in COVID-19 (dated by TCRdb to the early 2020s). About the full investigation: Collaborator samples came from the United States, Italy and Spain and covered acute and convalescent phases of COVID-19. The prospective study material was composed of cDNA or gDNA derived from T cells, B-cell-depleted T cells, or PBMCs. The dataset comprised deeply sampled blood TCRbeta repertoires from subjects exposed to, actively infected with, or recovered from COVID-19. The repertoires were made available in a free public database intended to serve as a resource for research on the immune response to SARS-CoV-2. The samples were drawn from the first 160 participants of the ongoing ImmuneRACE study and from 950 to 1,500 subjects provided by 6 global collaborators. The sample metadata nearly always contained a de-identified subject ID, COVID-19 status, age in years and sex. Where HLA class I and class II types were available, the types were taken from metadata supplied by the sample provider, not from assay-based typing.

Collaborating institutions collected whole blood in K2EDTA tubes following their own protocols. For TCRbeta analysis, collaborators shipped samples in one of three forms: frozen whole blood, isolated PBMCs, or DNA extracted from either of those sample types. The germline V gene supplies CDR1 SGDLS and CDR2 YYNGEE. Relative to germline, V is 0 bases shorter and J is 0 bases shorter, with 13 bases between their ends. CDR3 length: 17 amino acids, cysteine to phenylalanine. The kept DNA is CDR3 alone, 51 bases in frame from the first base. TCRbeta CDR3 regions were amplified from genomic DNA using the immunoSEQ Assay, a bias-controlled multiplex PCR. The original pipeline was this. Nucleated cell counts per sample were estimated from amplification of reference gene primers within the assay. To quantify the absolute abundance of each unique TCRbeta CDR3 rearrangement, sequence reads were collapsed and filtered. For each sample, productive Simpson clonality was calculated as the square root of Simpson's diversity index over productive rearrangements. TCRdb retrieved this table from immuneACCESS and kept in-frame rearrangements only. Not all clones are present; in checked studies, unresolved V genes account for under half, and no reason is known for the remainder. V, J and clone size reflect that table, while D and trimming were determined from the DNA. The sample table lists some 29,000 clones, 80% of them with a count of one. The top ten clones comprise under 50% of the sample.

The paper's findings and limits, for the study overall: How much clinical and demographic metadata was included differed by source and by participant, and the metadata was provided uncurated.

Comment on this clone: It has no known antigen specificity. No much larger clone is present one base from it, and per-base qualities are unavailable.

The sequenced sample was peripheral blood. This TCR derives from a woman in her sixties or seventies with acute or convalescent COVID-19. The sequence is built from TRBV9 and TRBJ1-3; the D region possibly corresponds to TRBD1 (5 bases align). The encoded CDR3 is CASSVAAGLSSGNTIYF. The nucleotide sequence reads TGTGCCAGCAGCGTAGCGGCAGGGTTAAGCTCTGGAAACACCATATATTTT.